This entry lists 7 T cell receptor beta chains sequenced from one sample in a study of human T cells and chemical hapten exposure. TCRdb called the RACE reads again in MiXCR, with one record for every CDR3 protein. The sample carries around 160,000 distinct CDR3 sequences, roughly 15% recorded once. Sample time point: patch test 1, 2 weeks after DPC sensitization. Sample treatment: therapeutic diphenylcyclopropenone sensitization with weekly scalp DPC. Sequences were derived from whole blood, sampled in connection with sensitization to the hapten diphenylcyclopropenone (DPC). The receptors shown here come from a woman in her twenties or thirties with alopecia areata. Some clones in this sample may be carry-over from other donors' samples.

This clonotype was seen only a few times. The V and J genes are TRBV5-1 and TRBJ2-3; D unresolved. Trimming shortened V by 4 bases and J by 0 bases, and 9 bases separated the two germline ends. Germline V gene sequence: CDR1 SGHRS, CDR2 YFSETQ. CDR3 length: 14 residues. CDR3 nucleotide sequence: TGCGCCAGCAGCGTTAGAGGAAGCACAGATACGCAGTATTTT. Residues: CASSVRGSTDTQYF.

Many counts were recorded for this clonotype. The chain couples TRBV13 to TRBJ1-1; 7 nucleotides match TRBD1. J lost 3 bases, V lost 5 bases, and 6 bases had no gene match. The CDR3 has 14 residues. Germline CDR1 PRHDT, CDR2 FYEKMQ (reference sequence). CDR3 sequence reads: CASSKQGVDTEAFF. As DNA, the CDR3 is TGTGCCAGCAGCAAGCAGGGGGTAGACACTGAAGCTTTCTTT. The full variable domain, with the rest looked up from reference TRBV13 and TRBJ1-1, is AAGVIQSPRHLIKEKRETATLKCYPIPRHDTVYWYQQGPGQDPQFLISFYEKMQSDKGSIPDRFSAQQFSDYHSELNMSSLELGDSALYFCASSKQGVDTEAFFGQGTRLTVV.

The chain joins TRBV2 to TRBJ2-1; 7 bases are a match to TRBD1. The CDR3 has 15 residues. V dropped 4 bases and J dropped 1; count of bases not matched to a gene: 4. In germline, CDR1 is SNHLY, CDR2 FYNNEI. The CDR3 here is CASSGRGLSYNEQFF. The CDR3 region has the DNA TGTGCCAGCAGTGGCAGGGGGTTATCCTACAATGAGCAGTTCTTC. The variable domain in full, with the rest retrieved from reference TRBV2 and TRBJ2-1, is EPEVTQTPSHQVTQMGQEVILRCVPISNHLYFYWYRQILGQKVEFLVSFYNNEISEKSEIFDDQFSVERPDGSNFTLKIRSTKLEDSAMYFCASSGRGLSYNEQFFGPGTRLTVL.

In its sample, this clonotype was seen many times. The chain combines TRBV29-1 with TRBJ1-3; the D gene is possibly TRBD1 (6 bases). CDR1 and CDR2 (germline): SQVTM, ANQGSEA. CDR3 length: 14 residues. V lost 6 bases, J lost 2 bases, and 14 bases lay in between. The CDR3 nucleotides are TGCAGCGTGCGAGAAACAGGGACTGGAAACACCATATATTTT. Translating gives CSVRETGTGNTIYF. Combining the CDR3 with reference TRBV29-1 and TRBJ1-3 gives the whole variable domain SAVISQKPSRDICQRGTSLTIQCQVDSQVTMMFWYRQQPGQSLTLIATANQGSEATYESGFVIDKFPISRPNLTFSTLTVSNMSPEDSSIYLCSVRETGTGNTIYFGEGSWLTVV.

J is TRBJ2-1 and V is TRBV7-9, with unresolved D. In germline, CDR1 is SEHNR, CDR2 FQNEAQ (reference sequence). The CDR3 is made up of 14 amino acids. Trimming took off 6 bases at V and 4 bases at J, with 13 bases between the two ends. The CDR3 loop reads CASSADVLYNEQFF. CDR3 nucleotide sequence: TGTGCCAGCAGTGCGGACGTTCTATACAATGAGCAGTTCTTC.

The rearrangement links TRBV7-9 to TRBJ2-4, with TRBD1 matching over 7 bases. This CDR3 comprises 15 residues. V was pared by 4 bases and J by 0 bases, with 3 bases of the junction left unmatched. CDR1 and CDR2 from the germline V gene are SEHNR and FQNEAQ (reference sequence). CDR3 nucleotides: TGTGCCAGCAGCTCGACAGGGAGAGCCAAAAACATTCAGTACTTC. The encoded protein is CASSSTGRAKNIQYF. Complete variable domain (other parts from reference TRBV7-9 and TRBJ2-4): DTGVSQNPRHKITKRGQNVTFRCDPISEHNRLYWYRQTLGQGPEFLTYFQNEAQLEKSRLLSDRFSAERPKGSFSTLEIQRTEQGDSAMYLCASSSTGRAKNIQYFGAGTRLSVL.

The CDR3: CASRKGQDTGELFF. In nucleotides, the CDR3 is TGTGCCAGCAGGAAGGGACAGGACACCGGGGAGCTGTTTTTT. This rearrangement joins TRBV12-3 or TRBV12-4 to TRBJ2-2; the match to TRBD1 covers 8 bases. The CDR3 consists of 14 residues. With 6 bases clipped from V and 3 bases from J, the junction kept 3 bases outside the gene matches.